This T cell receptor beta chain was identified during a study of T cell responses to AZD1222 COVID-19 vaccine. Study-wide findings and caveats: Among AZD1222 vaccinees, only six were seropositive at baseline.

Generated by immunoSEQ multiplex PCR, the TCRdb table keeps only in-frame clones and is missing some. The sample lists fewer than 150,000 clones; roughly 88% were seen once. V lost 0 bases, J lost 4 bases, and 21 bases lay in between. The CDR3 has 18 amino acids. In germline, CDR1 is LNHNV, CDR2 YYDKDF (reference sequence). On this clone: The antigen is undetermined.

The TCR sequence derives from an adult who received the AZD1222 COVID-19 vaccine. Sequenced here: peripheral blood, sampled 28 days after the second AZD1222 dose. The chain couples TRBV15 to TRBJ2-5; a weak D match, TRBD2 (6 bases). The CDR3 DNA reads as TGTGCCACCAGCAGAGATTATTCTGGGGGGATGGCTCGAGAGACCCAGTACTTC. As protein: CATSRDYSGGMARETQYF.